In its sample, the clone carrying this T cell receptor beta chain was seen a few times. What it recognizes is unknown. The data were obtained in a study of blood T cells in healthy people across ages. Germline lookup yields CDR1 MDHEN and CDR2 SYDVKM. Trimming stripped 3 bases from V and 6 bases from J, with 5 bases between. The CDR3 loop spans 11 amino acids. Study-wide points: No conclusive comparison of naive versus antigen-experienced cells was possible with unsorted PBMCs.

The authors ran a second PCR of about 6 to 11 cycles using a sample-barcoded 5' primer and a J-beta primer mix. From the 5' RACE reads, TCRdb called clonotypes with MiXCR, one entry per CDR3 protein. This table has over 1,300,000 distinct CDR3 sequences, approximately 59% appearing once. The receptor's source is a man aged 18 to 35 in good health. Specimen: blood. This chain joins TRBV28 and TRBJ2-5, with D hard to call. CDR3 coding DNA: TGTGCCAGCAGTTTTCGAAAGACCCAGTACTTC. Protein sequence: CASSFRKTQYF.